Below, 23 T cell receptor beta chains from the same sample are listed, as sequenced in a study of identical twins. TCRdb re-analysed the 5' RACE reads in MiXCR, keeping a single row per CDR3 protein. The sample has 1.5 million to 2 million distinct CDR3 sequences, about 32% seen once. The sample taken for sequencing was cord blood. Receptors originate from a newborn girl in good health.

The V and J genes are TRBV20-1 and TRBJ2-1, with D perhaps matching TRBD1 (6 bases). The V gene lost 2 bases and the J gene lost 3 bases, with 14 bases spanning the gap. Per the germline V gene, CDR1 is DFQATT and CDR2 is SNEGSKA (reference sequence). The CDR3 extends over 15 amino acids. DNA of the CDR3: TGCAGTGCTAGATCGGACAGACTCCTCTACAATGAGCAGTTCTTC. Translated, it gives CSARSDRLLYNEQFF.

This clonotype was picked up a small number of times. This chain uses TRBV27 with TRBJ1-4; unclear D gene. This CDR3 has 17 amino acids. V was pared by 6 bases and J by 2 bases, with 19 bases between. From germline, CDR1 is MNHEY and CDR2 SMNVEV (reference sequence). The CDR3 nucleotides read TGTGCCAGCAGCTCGGACGGTTGGAGAGGGACTAATGAAAAACTGTTTTTT. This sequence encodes CASSSDGWRGTNEKLFF.

CDR3 residues: CASSESATLSYNEQFF. The CDR3 DNA reads as TGCGCCAGCAGTGAGTCCGCGACTCTCTCCTACAATGAGCAGTTCTTC. The rearrangement uses TRBV10-2 and TRBJ2-1; no definite D call. Trimming took 0 bases from V and 0 from J, leaving 9 bases between them. This CDR3 contains 16 residues. The germline V gene has CDR1 WSHSY and CDR2 SAAADI.

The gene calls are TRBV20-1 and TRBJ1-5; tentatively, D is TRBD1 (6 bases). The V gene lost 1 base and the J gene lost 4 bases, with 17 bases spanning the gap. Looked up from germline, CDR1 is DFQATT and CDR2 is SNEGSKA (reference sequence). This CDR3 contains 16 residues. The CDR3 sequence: CSARGVGTGRNQPQHF. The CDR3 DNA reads TGCAGTGCTAGAGGTGTGGGCACAGGGCGGAATCAGCCCCAGCATTTT.

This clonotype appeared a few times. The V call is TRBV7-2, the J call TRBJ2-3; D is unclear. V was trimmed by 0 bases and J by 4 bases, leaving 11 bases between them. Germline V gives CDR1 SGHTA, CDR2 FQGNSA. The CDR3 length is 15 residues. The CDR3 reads CASSLARSVADTQYF. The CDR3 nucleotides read TGTGCCAGCAGCTTAGCGCGGAGCGTTGCAGATACGCAGTATTTT.

This CDR3 is CASSLAREYRARELAKNIQYF. CDR3 bases: TGTGCCAGCAGCTTAGCCCGGGAGTACCGTGCCCGCGAACTAGCCAAAAACATTCAGTACTTC. V and J are TRBV7-2 and TRBJ2-4; D is perhaps TRBD2 (6 bases). Trimming removed 0 bases from V and 0 bases from J, with 24 bases in between. Germline V gene lookup returns CDR1 SGHTA and CDR2 FQGNSA. This CDR3 comprises 21 residues.

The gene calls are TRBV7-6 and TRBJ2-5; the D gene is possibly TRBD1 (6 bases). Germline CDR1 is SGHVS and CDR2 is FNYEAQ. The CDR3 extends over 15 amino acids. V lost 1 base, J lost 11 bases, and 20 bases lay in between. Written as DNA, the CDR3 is TGTGCCAGCAGCTTAGTTAGGACAGTAGGCAATGAGCAGTACTTC. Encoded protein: CASSLVRTVGNEQYF.

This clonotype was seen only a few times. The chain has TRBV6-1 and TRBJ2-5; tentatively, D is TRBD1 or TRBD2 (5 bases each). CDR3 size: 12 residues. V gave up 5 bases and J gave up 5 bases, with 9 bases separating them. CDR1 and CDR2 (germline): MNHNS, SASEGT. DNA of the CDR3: TGTGCCAGCAGTATCAGGGAGGAGACCCAGTACTTC. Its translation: CASSIREETQYF.

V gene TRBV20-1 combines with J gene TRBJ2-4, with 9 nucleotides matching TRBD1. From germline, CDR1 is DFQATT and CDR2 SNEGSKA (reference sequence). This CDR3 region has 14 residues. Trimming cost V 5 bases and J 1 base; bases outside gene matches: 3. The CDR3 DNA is TGCAGTGCTCCGACAGGGGGGGCCAAAAACATTCAGTACTTC. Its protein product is CSAPTGGAKNIQYF.

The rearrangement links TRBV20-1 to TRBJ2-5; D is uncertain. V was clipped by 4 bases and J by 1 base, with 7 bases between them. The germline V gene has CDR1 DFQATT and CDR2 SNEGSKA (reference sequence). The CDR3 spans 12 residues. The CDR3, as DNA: TGCAGTGCTACCAGAAGCCAAGAGACCCAGTACTTC. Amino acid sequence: CSATRSQETQYF.

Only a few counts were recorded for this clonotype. CDR3 in DNA: TGTGCCAGCAGTGACTCCCCAGCGCGCTCCTACGAGCAGTACTTC. Translating gives CASSDSPARSYEQYF. The rearrangement joins TRBV6-4 to TRBJ2-7; D is unclear. The CDR3 loop spans 15 amino acids. V shed 0 bases and J shed 0 bases, with 9 bases lying between them. Germline V gene lookup returns CDR1 MRHNA and CDR2 SNTAGT.

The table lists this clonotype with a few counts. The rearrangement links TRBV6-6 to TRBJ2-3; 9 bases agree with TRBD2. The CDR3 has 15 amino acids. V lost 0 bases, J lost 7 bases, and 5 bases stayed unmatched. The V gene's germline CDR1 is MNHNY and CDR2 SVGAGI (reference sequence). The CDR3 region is CASSYSPSGEYTQYF. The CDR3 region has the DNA TGTGCCAGCAGTTACTCGCCTAGCGGGGAGTATACGCAGTATTTT.

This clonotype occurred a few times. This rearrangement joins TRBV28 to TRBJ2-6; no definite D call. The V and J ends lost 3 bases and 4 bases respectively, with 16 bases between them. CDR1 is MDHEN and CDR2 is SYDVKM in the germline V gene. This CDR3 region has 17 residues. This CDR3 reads CASSFPATVSGANVLTF. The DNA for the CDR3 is TGTGCCAGCAGTTTCCCCGCAACGGTATCAGGGGCCAACGTCCTGACTTTC.

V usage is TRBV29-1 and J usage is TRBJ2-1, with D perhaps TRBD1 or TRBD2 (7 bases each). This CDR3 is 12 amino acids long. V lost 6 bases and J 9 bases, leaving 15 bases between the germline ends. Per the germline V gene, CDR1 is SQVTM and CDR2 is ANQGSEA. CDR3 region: CSVEPRGGEQFF. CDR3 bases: TGCAGCGTGGAGCCCAGGGGGGGTGAGCAGTTCTTC.

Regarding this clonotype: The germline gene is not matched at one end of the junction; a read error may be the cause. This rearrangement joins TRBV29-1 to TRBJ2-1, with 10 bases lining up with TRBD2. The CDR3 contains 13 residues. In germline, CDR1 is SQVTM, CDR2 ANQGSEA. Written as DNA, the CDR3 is TGCAGCGTGTCTAGCGGGAGCATCGGTGAGCGGTTCTTC. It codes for CSVSSGSIGERFF.

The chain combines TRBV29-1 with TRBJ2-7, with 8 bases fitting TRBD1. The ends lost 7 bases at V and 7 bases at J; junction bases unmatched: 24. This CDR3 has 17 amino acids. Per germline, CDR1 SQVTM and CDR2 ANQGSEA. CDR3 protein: CSAVPRGDRGSYNEQYF. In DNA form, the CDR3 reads TGCAGCGCCGTTCCTCGGGGCGACAGGGGCTCCTACAATGAGCAGTACTTC.

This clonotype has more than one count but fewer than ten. The DNA for the CDR3 is TGTGCCAGCAGTTTAAGTAACTGGGAGCGGGCGTACAATGAGCAGTTCTTC. This codes for CASSLSNWERAYNEQFF. This chain joins TRBV27 and TRBJ2-1, with D perhaps matching TRBD2 (6 bases). This CDR3 spans 17 amino acids. Between the trimmed V and J ends, which lost 2 bases and 4 bases, there was a span of 18 bases. Germline lookup yields CDR1 MNHEY and CDR2 SMNVEV (reference sequence).

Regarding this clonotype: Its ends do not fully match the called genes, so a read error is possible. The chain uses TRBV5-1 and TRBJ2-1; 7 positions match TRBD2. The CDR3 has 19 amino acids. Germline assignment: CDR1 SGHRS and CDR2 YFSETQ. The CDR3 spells CASSLAQRGNPINYKEQFF. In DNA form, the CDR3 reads TGCGCCAGCAGCTTGGCACAGCGGGGCAACCCAATAAACTACAAAGAGCAGTTCTTC.

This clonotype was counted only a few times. The DNA of the CDR3 is TGTGCCAGCAGGATGGGCGGGGGGGCTCTCTACGAGCAGTACTTC. It specifies CASRMGGGALYEQYF. The chain has TRBV27 and TRBJ2-7, with 9 nucleotides matching TRBD2. The CDR3 spans 15 residues. V was clipped by 6 bases and J by 3 bases; unmatched bases: 9. Per the germline V gene, CDR1 is MNHEY and CDR2 is SMNVEV (reference sequence).

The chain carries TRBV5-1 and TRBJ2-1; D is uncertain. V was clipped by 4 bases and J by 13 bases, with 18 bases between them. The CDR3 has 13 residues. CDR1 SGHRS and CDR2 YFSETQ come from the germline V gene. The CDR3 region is CASSRTLQETQFF. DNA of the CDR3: TGCGCCAGCAGCCGTACACTTCAAGAGACCCAGTTCTTC.

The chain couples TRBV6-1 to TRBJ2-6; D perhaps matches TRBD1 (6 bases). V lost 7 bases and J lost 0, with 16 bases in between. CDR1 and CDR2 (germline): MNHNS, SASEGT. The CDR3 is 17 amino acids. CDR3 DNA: TGTGCCAGCATCCCGAGACAGGTTCTCTCTGGGGCCAACGTCCTGACTTTC. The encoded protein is CASIPRQVLSGANVLTF.

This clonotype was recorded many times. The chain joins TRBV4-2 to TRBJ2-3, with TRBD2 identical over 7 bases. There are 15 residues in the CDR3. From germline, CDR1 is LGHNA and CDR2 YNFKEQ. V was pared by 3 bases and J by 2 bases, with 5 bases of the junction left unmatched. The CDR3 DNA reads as TGTGCCAGCAGCCAGGGCGGGAGAACCACAGATACGCAGTATTTT. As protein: CASSQGGRTTDTQYF.

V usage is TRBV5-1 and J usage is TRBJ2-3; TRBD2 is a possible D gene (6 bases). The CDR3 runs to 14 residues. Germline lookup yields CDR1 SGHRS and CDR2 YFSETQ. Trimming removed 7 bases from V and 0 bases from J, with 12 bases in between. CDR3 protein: CASGGTLSTDTQYF. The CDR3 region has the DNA TGCGCCAGCGGAGGGACTTTGAGCACAGATACGCAGTATTTT.